The entry that follows covers one T cell receptor beta chain sequence. The sample originates from a study of blood T cell repertoires in COVID-19. Libraries were prepared by immunoSEQ multiplex PCR; TCRdb keeps only in-frame clonotypes and omits some of them. The sample shows fewer than 350,000 clones, 75% to 90% of them seen only once. The germline gives CDR1 MDHEN, CDR2 SYDVKM. Trimming cost V 6 bases and J 4 bases; bases outside gene matches: 9. The CDR3 is 15 residues long. Sequencing was done on a sample of PBMCs or T cells enriched from blood (not recorded which). The chain uses TRBV28 and TRBJ2-4, with 7 nucleotides matching TRBD1. This TCR was sampled from a woman in her twenties or thirties who had been exposed to COVID-19. CDR3 in DNA: TGTGCCAGCAGGCATGGGGACAGAACTAAAAACATTCAGTACTTC. This codes for CASRHGDRTKNIQYF.